Shown below are 6 T cell receptor beta chains from a single sample sequenced in a study of blood T cell repertoires in COVID-19. Here immunoSEQ multiplex PCR was the method, and the copy in TCRdb shows in-frame clones only, minus some. The repertoire holds approximately 200,000 clones, with 86% as singletons. The sequenced sample was PBMCs or T cells enriched from blood (not recorded which). These receptors all stem from a young woman who had recovered from COVID-19.

The chain employs TRBV28 and TRBJ2-5; TRBD2 matches 8 bases. CDR1 MDHEN and CDR2 SYDVKM come from the germline V gene. This CDR3 has 16 residues. The trim removed 5 bases at V and 5 bases at J, leaving 13 bases unmatched. The CDR3 nucleotides are TGTGCCAGCAGTCAGGGAATCGGGAGGGCCCTGGAGACCCAGTACTTC. Its protein is CASSQGIGRALETQYF.

The chain carries TRBV25-1 and TRBJ2-2; D remains ambiguous. The germline V gene encodes CDR1 MGHDK and CDR2 SYGVNS. The CDR3 runs to 12 residues. Trimming pared 4 bases from V and 5 bases from J, leaving 5 bases between. DNA of the CDR3: TGTGCCAGCAGTGCAAATACCGGGGAGCTGTTTTTT. It is translated as CASSANTGELFF.

The V gene is TRBV10-1, the J gene TRBJ2-1; no firm D call. Germline assignment: CDR1 WNHNN and CDR2 SYGVQD (reference sequence). V lost 5 bases and J 3 bases, leaving 11 bases between the germline ends. This CDR3 has 14 residues. Here the CDR3 reads CASSLSQDYNEQFF. DNA for the CDR3: TGCGCCAGCAGTTTATCCCAGGACTACAATGAGCAGTTCTTC.

This chain links TRBV3-1 (or the pseudogene TRBV3-2) with TRBJ2-3; 9 nucleotides align to TRBD2. CDR1 is LGHDT, CDR2 YNNKEL, per germline (reference sequence). Trimming took 0 bases from V and 2 from J; bases not matched to a gene: 6. CDR3 length: 17 residues. CDR3 nucleotide sequence: TGTGCCAGCAGCCAAGATAGTAGCGGGAGCCCCACAGATACGCAGTATTTT. Translation: CASSQDSSGSPTDTQYF.

The chain employs TRBV10-3 and TRBJ1-5; 8 bases line up with TRBD1. CDR3 length: 16 residues. With V trimmed by 0 bases and J by 6 bases, 7 bases remained unmatched. Germline lookup yields CDR1 ENHRY and CDR2 SYGVKD. The CDR3 loop is CAISESRQGASQPQHF. The CDR3 bases are TGTGCCATCAGTGAGTCGAGGCAGGGGGCTAGTCAGCCCCAGCATTTT.

This clone occurred once. The chain combines TRBV6-5 with TRBJ1-2; tentatively, D is TRBD1 (5 bases). Trimming shortened V by 0 bases and J by 8 bases, and 13 bases separated the two germline ends. CDR3 size: 14 residues. Germline V gene data show CDR1 as MNHEY and CDR2 as SVGAGI. The CDR3 loop is CASSYSVTARGYTF. The DNA of the CDR3 is TGTGCCAGCAGTTACTCAGTGACAGCTCGGGGCTACACCTTC.